A selection of T cell receptor beta chains follows, all from one sample in a study of OX40 agonist ivuxolimab in advanced cancers. Clones were read by immunoSEQ multiplex PCR, and TCRdb kept only the in-frame ones, dropping some. The table records 4,000 to 6,500 clones, around 70% of them present only once. The sample here was CD4+ or CD8+ T cells sorted from blood, taken in a trial of the OX40 agonist ivuxolimab. Receptors originate from an adult with an advanced solid tumor such as melanoma, head and neck, liver or kidney cancer. The CDR3 runs from the conserved cysteine through the conserved F or W. D genes are given only for firm matches.

V gene	J gene	D gene	CDR3 protein
TRBV7-9	TRBJ1-2	TRBD1	CASSSASGTEGYGYTF
TRBV7-9	TRBJ2-1	.	CASRVTRPGEQFF
TRBV11-1	TRBJ2-7	.	CASSAPGHLPGEQYF
TRBV10-3	TRBJ2-7	.	CAISESRADPYYEQYF
TRBV5-4	TRBJ2-7	.	CASSPGQNSYSYEQYF
TRBV27	TRBJ1-1	TRBD1	CASSSRQGTEAFF
TRBV2	TRBJ1-1	.	CASIELGLNTEAFF
TRBV4-1	TRBJ2-1	.	CASSQFTGGYEQFF
TRBV5-4	TRBJ2-3	TRBD2	CASSLALSGGLDTQYF
TRBV27	TRBJ2-2	.	CASSLWGLAGTGELFF
TRBV29-1	.	.	CSVEVGVNYEQYF
TRBV6-6	TRBJ1-2	.	CAGGGRVYGYTF